Detailed here is one T cell receptor (beta chain). Antigen unknown. A much larger clone sits a single nucleotide away, making a read error possible. The germline V gene encodes CDR1 SNHLY and CDR2 FYNNEI. This CDR3 comprises 13 residues. TCR beta CDR3 regions were amplified from RNA. An initial round of RT-PCR targeting the TCR CDR3 relied on the HTBI primer set. TCRdb reprocessed the multiplex PCR reads via MiXCR and lists one record per CDR3 protein. The sample holds approximately 400,000 distinct CDR3 sequences; about 14% are singletons and the top ten take approximately 29%. The sample originates from a study of T cells in Graves' hyperthyroidism and ophthalmopathy. Study findings and constraints: Ophthalmopathy was identified by the model a median roughly 6.5 months ahead of onset.

This TCR was sampled from a man aged 45-65 years with Graves' ophthalmopathy. The sequenced sample was blood. The chain is built from TRBV2 and TRBJ1-1; D perhaps matches TRBD1 (5 bases). The CDR3 bases are TGTGCCACCACCGAGGACATGAACACTGGAGCTTTCTTT. Its translation: CATTEDMNTGAFF.